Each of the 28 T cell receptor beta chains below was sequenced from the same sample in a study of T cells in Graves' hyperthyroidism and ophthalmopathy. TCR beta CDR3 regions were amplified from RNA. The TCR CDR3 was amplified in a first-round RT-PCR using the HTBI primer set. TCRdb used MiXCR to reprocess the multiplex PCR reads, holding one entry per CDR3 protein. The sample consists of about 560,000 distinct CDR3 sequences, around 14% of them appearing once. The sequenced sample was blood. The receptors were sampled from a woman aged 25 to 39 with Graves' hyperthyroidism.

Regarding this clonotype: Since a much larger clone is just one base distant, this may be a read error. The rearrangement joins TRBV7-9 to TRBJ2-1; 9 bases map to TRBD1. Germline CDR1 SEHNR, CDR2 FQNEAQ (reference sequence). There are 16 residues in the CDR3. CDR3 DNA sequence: TGTGCCAACAGCGCCCGACAGGGGGTGTCCTACAATGAGCAGTTCTTC. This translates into CANSARQGVSYNEQFF.

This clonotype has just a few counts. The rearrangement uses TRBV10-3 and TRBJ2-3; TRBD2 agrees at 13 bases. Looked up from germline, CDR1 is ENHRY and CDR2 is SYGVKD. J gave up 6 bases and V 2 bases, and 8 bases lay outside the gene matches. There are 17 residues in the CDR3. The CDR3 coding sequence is TGTGCCATCAGTGAGCCACAACTAGCGGGAGGGCCCGATACGCAGTATTTT. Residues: CAISEPQLAGGPDTQYF.

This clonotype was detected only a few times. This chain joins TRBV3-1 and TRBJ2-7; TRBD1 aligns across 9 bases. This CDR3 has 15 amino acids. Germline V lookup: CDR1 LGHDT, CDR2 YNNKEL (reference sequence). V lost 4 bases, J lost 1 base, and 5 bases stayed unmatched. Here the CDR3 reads CASSPTGQGSYEQYF. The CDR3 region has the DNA TGTGCCAGCAGCCCCACAGGACAGGGGTCCTACGAGCAGTACTTC.

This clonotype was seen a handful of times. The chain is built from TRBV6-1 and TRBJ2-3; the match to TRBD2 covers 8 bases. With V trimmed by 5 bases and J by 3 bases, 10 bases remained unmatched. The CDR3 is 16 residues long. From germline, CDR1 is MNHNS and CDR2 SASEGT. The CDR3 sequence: CASSLGLGMVTDTQYF. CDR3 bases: TGTGCCAGCAGTTTGGGACTAGGCATGGTTACAGATACGCAGTATTTT.

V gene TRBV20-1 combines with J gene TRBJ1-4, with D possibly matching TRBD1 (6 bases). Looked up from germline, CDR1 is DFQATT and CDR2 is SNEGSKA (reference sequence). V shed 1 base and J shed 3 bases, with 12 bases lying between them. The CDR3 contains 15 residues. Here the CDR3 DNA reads TGCAGTGCTAGAGGATACAGGGACCCTAATGAAAAACTGTTTTTT. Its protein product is CSARGYRDPNEKLFF.

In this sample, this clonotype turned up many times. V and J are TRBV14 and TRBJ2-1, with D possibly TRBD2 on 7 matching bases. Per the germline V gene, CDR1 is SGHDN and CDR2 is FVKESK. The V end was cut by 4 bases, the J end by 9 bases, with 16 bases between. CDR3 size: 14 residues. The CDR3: CASSPRGGASEQFF. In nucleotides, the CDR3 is TGTGCCAGCAGCCCCCGTGGGGGGGCGAGTGAGCAGTTCTTC.

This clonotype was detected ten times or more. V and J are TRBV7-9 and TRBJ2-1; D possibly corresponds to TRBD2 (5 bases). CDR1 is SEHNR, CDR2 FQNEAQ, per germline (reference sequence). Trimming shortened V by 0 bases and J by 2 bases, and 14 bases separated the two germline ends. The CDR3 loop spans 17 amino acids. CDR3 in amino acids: CASSLARLGAAYNEQFF. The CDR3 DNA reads TGTGCCAGCAGCTTAGCGCGGTTGGGAGCAGCCTACAATGAGCAGTTCTTC. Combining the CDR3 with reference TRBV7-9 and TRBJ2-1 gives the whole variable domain DTGVSQNPRHKITKRGQNVTFRCDPISEHNRLYWYRQTLGQGPEFLTYFQNEAQLEKSRLLSDRFSAERPKGSFSTLEIQRTEQGDSAMYLCASSLARLGAAYNEQFFGPGTRLTVL.

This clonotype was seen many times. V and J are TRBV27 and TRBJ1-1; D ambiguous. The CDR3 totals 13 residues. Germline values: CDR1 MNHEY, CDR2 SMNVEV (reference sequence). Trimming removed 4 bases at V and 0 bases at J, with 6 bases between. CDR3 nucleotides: TGTGCCAGCAGTTCGACAATGAACACTGAAGCTTTCTTT. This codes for CASSSTMNTEAFF.

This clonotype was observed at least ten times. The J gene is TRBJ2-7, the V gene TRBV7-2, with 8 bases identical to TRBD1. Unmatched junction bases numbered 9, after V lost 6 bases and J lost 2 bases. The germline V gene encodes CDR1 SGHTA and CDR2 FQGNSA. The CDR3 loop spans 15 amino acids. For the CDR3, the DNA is TGTGCCAGCAGTTCTGACAGGGGCGGAACCTACGAGCAGTACTTC. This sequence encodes CASSSDRGGTYEQYF.

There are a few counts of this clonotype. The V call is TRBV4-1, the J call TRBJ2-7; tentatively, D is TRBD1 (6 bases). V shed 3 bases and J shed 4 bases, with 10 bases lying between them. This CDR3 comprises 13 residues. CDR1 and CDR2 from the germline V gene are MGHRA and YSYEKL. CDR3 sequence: CASSHQGQYEQYF. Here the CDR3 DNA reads TGCGCCAGCAGCCACCAGGGGCAGTACGAGCAGTACTTC.

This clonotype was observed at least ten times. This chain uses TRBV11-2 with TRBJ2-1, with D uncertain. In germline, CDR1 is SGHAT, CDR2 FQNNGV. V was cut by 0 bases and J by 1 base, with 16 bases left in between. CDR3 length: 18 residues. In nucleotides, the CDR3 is TGTGCCAGCAGCTTAGACCCCTTCGAGCAACGTTCCTACAATGAGCAGTTCTTC. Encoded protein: CASSLDPFEQRSYNEQFF.

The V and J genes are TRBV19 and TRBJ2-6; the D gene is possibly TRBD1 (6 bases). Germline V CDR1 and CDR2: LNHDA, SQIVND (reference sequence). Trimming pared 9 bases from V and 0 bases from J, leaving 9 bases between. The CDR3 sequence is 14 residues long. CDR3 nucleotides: TGTGCCAGCGAACAGGGCTCTGGGGCCAACGTCCTGACTTTC. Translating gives CASEQGSGANVLTF.

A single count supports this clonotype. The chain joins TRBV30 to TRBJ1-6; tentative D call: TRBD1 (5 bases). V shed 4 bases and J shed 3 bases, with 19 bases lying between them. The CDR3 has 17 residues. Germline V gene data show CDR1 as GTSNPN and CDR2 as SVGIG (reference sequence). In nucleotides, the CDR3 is TGTGCCTGGAACCCTGGCCCCCTCAGGGACTATAATTCACCCCTCCACTTT. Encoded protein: CAWNPGPLRDYNSPLHF.

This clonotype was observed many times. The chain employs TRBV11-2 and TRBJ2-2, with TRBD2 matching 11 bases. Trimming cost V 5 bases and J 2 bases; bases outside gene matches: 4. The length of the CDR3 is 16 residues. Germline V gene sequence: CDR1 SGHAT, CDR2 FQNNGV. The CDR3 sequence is CASSQGTSGNTGELFF. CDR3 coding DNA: TGTGCCAGCAGCCAGGGGACTAGCGGTAACACCGGGGAGCTGTTTTTT.

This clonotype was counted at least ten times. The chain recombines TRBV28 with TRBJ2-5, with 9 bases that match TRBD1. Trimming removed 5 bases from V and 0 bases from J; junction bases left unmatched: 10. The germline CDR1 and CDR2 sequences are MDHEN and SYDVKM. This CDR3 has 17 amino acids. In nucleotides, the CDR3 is TGTGCCAGCAGTATACTAAGGACAGGGGTGTACCAAGAGACCCAGTACTTC. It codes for CASSILRTGVYQETQYF.

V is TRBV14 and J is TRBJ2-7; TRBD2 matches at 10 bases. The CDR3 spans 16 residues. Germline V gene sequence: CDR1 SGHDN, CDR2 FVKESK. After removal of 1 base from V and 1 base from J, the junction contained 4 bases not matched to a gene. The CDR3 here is CASSQAFSGRSYEQYF. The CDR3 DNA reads TGTGCCAGCAGCCAAGCTTTTAGCGGGAGGTCCTACGAGCAGTACTTC.

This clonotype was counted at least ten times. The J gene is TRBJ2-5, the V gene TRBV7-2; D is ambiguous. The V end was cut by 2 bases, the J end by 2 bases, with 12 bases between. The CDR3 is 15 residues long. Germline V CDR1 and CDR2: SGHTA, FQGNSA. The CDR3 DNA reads TGTGCCAGCAGCTTATGGGGTCTTGGGCAAGAGACCCAGTACTTC. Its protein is CASSLWGLGQETQYF.

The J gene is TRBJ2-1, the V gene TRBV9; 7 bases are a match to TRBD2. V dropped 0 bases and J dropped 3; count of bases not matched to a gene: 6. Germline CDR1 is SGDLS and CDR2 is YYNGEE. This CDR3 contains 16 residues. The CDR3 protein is CASSVDMTSIYNEQFF. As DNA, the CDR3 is TGTGCCAGCAGCGTAGATATGACTAGCATCTACAATGAGCAGTTCTTC.

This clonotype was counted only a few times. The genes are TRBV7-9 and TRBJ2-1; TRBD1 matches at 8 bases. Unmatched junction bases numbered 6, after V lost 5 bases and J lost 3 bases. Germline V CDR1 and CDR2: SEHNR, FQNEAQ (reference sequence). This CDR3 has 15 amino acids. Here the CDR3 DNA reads TGTGCCAGCAGCCGACAGGGGTTAGGCTACAATGAGCAGTTCTTC. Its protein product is CASSRQGLGYNEQFF.

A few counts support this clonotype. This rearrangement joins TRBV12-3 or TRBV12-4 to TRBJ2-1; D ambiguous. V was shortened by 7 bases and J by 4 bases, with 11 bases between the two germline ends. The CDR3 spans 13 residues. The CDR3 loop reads CASKEQAYNEQFF. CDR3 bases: TGTGCCAGCAAAGAGCAGGCGTACAATGAGCAGTTCTTC.

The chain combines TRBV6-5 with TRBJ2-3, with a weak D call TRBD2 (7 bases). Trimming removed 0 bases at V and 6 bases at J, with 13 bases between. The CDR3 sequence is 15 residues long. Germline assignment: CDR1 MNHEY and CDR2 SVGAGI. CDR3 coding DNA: TGTGCCAGCAGTTACTCGCCGGGGGGCGGGGATACGCAGTATTTT. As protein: CASSYSPGGGDTQYF.

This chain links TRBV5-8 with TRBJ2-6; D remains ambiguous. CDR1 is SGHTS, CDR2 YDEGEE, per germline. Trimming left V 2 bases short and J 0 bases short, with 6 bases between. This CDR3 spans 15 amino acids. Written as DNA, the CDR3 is TGTGCCAGCAGCTTTACATACTCTGGGGCCAACGTCCTGACTTTC. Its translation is CASSFTYSGANVLTF.

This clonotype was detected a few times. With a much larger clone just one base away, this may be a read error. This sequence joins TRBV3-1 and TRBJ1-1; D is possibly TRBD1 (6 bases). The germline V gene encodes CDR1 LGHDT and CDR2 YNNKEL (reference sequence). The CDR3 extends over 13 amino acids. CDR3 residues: CASRQAQGLEAFF. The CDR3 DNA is TGTGCCAGCCGCCAAGCACAGGGCCTTGAAGCTTTCTTT. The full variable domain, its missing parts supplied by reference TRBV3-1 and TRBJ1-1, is DTAVSQTPKYLVTQMGNDKSIKCEQNLGHDTMYWYKQDSKKFLKIMFSYNNKELIINETVPNRFSPKSPDKAHLNLHINSLELGDSAVYFCASRQAQGLEAFFGQGTRLTVV.

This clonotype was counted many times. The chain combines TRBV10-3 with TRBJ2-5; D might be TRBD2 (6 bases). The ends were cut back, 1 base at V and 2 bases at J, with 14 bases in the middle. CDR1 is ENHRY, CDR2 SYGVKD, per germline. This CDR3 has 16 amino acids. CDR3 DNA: TGTGCCATCAGTGAGTATCAACTAGCCGAACAAGAGACCCAGTACTTC. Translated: CAISEYQLAEQETQYF.

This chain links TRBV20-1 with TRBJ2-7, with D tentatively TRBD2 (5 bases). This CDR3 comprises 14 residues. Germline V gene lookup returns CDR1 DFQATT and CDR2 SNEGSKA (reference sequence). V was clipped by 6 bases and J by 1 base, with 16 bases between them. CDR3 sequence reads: CSATDARGSYEQYF. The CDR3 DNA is TGCAGTGCCACCGATGCCCGAGGGTCCTACGAGCAGTACTTC.

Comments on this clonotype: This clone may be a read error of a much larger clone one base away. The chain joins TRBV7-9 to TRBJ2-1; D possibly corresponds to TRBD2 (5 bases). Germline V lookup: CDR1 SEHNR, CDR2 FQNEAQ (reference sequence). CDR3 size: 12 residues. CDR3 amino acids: CASSLAEGEQCF. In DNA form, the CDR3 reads TGTGCCAGCAGCTTGGCAGAGGGTGAGCAGTGCTTC.

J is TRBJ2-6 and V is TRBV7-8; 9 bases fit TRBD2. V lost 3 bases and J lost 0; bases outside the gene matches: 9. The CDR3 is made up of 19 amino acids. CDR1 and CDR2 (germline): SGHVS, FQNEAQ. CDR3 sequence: CASSFGLAGTRSGANVLTF. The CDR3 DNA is TGTGCCAGCAGCTTCGGTCTAGCGGGGACCCGCTCTGGGGCCAACGTCCTGACTTTC.

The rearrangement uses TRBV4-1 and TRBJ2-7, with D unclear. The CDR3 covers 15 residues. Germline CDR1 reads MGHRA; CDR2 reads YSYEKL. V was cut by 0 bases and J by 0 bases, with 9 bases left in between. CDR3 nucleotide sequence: TGCGCCAGCAGCCAAGACCGAATGAGCTCCTACGAGCAGTACTTC. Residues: CASSQDRMSSYEQYF.